This is a list of T cell receptor beta chains from one sample in a study of control samples from healthy donors and cancer patients. TCRdb keeps only in-frame clones here, not all; method: immunoSEQ multiplex PCR. This sample has about 140,000 clones, with 75% to 95% found just once. The material sequenced was blood. The receptors here all came from a man younger than 35 in good health. CDR3s include the opening cysteine and the closing phenylalanine or tryptophan. The D gene is left open where the match is weak. Size is omitted from some rows. Given values are once, few, many or a class for expanded clones.

v_call	d_call	clone_size	j_call	cdr3_aa	cdr3_nt
TRBV29-1	.	many	TRBJ1-1	CSVERQGGRGYTEAFF	TGCAGCGTTGAGCGGCAGGGAGGGAGGGGGTACACTGAAGCTTTCTTT
TRBV28	.	.	TRBJ2-7	CASSQGTYHFSYEQYF	TGTGCCAGCAGCCAAGGGACATATCATTTCTCCTACGAGCAGTACTTC
TRBV6-1	TRBD2	.	TRBJ2-7	CASSEGGFGYEQYF	TGTGCCAGCAGTGAGGGAGGGTTCGGGTACGAGCAGTACTTC
TRBV28	.	few	TRBJ1-4	CASSFTGSEKLFF	TGTGCCAGCAGTTTTACAGGGAGTGAAAAACTGTTTTTT
TRBV6-4	.	few	TRBJ2-2	CASSENGQNTGELFF	TGTGCCAGCAGTGAAAATGGACAAAACACCGGGGAGCTGTTTTTT
TRBV5-6	.	.	TRBJ2-7	CASSLAHEQYF	TGTGCCAGCAGCTTGGCCCACGAGCAGTACTTC
TRBV10-2	.	.	TRBJ1-5	CASDFGIGSQPQHF	TGCGCCAGCGATTTCGGGATAGGGAGTCAGCCCCAGCATTTT
TRBV5-4	.	.	TRBJ1-2	CASSLQGKNYGYTF	TGTGCCAGCAGCTTGCAAGGGAAGAACTATGGCTACACCTTC
TRBV4-1	TRBD1	.	TRBJ1-3	CASSRPTGGGNTIYF	TGCGCCAGCAGCCGCCCGACAGGGGGAGGAAACACCATATATTTT
TRBV19	.	.	TRBJ1-2	CASSLEDTYYGYTF	TGTGCCAGTAGTCTCGAGGACACCTACTATGGCTACACCTTC
TRBV27	.	once	TRBJ1-2	CASSPIRELNYGYTF	TGTGCCAGCAGTCCAATCCGGGAGCTAAACTATGGCTACACCTTC
TRBV18	TRBD1	.	TRBJ2-5	CASSPMGQQETQYF	TGTGCCAGCTCACCAATGGGACAGCAAGAGACCCAGTACTTC
TRBV5-1	.	once	TRBJ2-1	CASSLQGPYNEQFF	TGCGCCAGCAGCTTACAAGGCCCTTACAATGAGCAGTTCTTC
TRBV19	TRBD1	.	TRBJ1-6	CASSPQQGYSPLHF	TGTGCCAGTAGTCCCCAACAGGGGTATTCACCCCTCCACTTT
TRBV12-3/TRBV12-4	.	.	TRBJ1-2	CASSLEGIYGYTF	TGTGCCAGCAGTTTGGAGGGGATCTATGGCTACACCTTC
TRBV27	.	.	TRBJ1-5	CASSLGDSNQPQHF	TGTGCCAGCAGCCTAGGGGATAGCAATCAGCCCCAGCATTTT
TRBV7-8	TRBD1	.	TRBJ2-7	CASSLRGGPYEQYF	TGTGCCAGCAGCTTACGAGGGGGCCCCTACGAGCAGTACTTC
TRBV14	TRBD1	.	TRBJ2-3	CASSQSRGSWTDTQYF	TGTGCCAGCAGCCAAAGCAGGGGGTCCTGGACAGATACGCAGTATTTT
TRBV5-6	.	.	TRBJ1-6	CASSLNPNSPLHF	TGTGCCAGCAGCCTCAACCCTAATTCACCCCTCCACTTT
TRBV28	TRBD1	.	TRBJ1-4	CASRLQGFLTNEKLFF	TGTGCCAGCAGGCTACAGGGGTTCCTAACTAATGAAAAACTGTTTTTT
TRBV7-2	.	.	TRBJ1-1	CASSLNSEAFF	TGTGCCAGCAGCTTAAACTCTGAAGCTTTCTTT
TRBV7-2	TRBD1	.	TRBJ2-7	CASSLVLGGQGAQGEQYF	TGTGCCAGCAGCTTAGTTTTAGGAGGGCAGGGGGCGCAGGGAGAGCAGTACTTC
TRBV7-2	.	.	TRBJ1-1	CASSLGENTEAFF	TGTGCCAGCAGCTTAGGGGAAAACACTGAAGCTTTCTTT
TRBV27	.	.	TRBJ2-7	CASSLRAPGTATSYEQYF	TGTGCCAGCAGTTTAAGGGCCCCCGGGACGGCAACCTCCTACGAGCAGTACTTC
TRBV30	.	.	TRBJ2-7	CAWSVQVGKQYF	TGTGCCTGGAGTGTGCAGGTCGGCAAGCAGTACTTC
TRBV12-3/TRBV12-4	.	.	TRBJ1-1	CASSLQGEAFF	TGTGCCAGCAGTTTGCAGGGTGAAGCTTTCTTT
TRBV19	.	.	TRBJ1-1	CASSRSGLNTEAFF	TGTGCCAGCTCCAGGTCAGGATTGAACACTGAAGCTTTCTTT
TRBV12-3/TRBV12-4	.	.	TRBJ2-2	CASSPGRTGELFF	TGTGCCAGCAGTCCCGGAAGAACCGGGGAGCTGTTTTTT